This T cell receptor beta chain is from a study of shared T cell receptors in the human thymus. V was pared by 6 bases and J by 6 bases, with 9 bases between. The V gene's germline CDR1 is DFQATT and CDR2 SNEGSKA (reference sequence). CDR3 length: 10 residues. Data came from immunoSEQ multiplex PCR; TCRdb stores just in-frame clones and leaves some out. The sample shows under 850,000 clones, 88% of them seen only once. These data are also associated with another study on human thymus T cells. That work contributes: The thymus was resected at corrective cardiac surgery.

Sequencing used thymocytes. The V call is TRBV20-1, the J call TRBJ2-7, with D possibly TRBD1 on 6 matching bases. The source is a boy under two years old with a congenital heart defect. The CDR3 loop reads CSAGAGEQYF. The CDR3 DNA is TGCAGTGCGGGGGCAGGCGAGCAGTACTTC.